This T cell receptor beta chain was identified in a study of CD8+CD57+ T cells in acquired aplastic anemia. Study as a whole: Recorded DNA amounts for sorted CD4+ and CD8+ cells had an average of approximately 2.9 ug.

Notes on the study in general: Comparison of patients with controls identified approximately 28 shared CD8+ CDR3 sequences. The CD8+ Simpson's diversity of patients and controls was not significantly different.

By flow cytometry, patients selected for sequencing had shown an expansion of CD8+CD57+ cells. Every one of the patients had aplastic anemia (severe, acquired). On this clonotype itself: Antigen unknown.

Researchers used genomic DNA as the template to profile TCR beta VDJ and CDR3. Each CDR3 protein gets one entry after TCRdb re-called the reads with MiXCR. The sample holds approximately 150,000 distinct CDR3 sequences, about 64% seen once. Germline CDR1 and CDR2: SNHLY and FYNNEI. J gave up 5 bases and V 6 bases, and 5 bases lay outside the gene matches. The CDR3 loop spans 15 amino acids. This clonotype originated in a human donor with aplastic anemia. The chain carries TRBV2 and TRBJ1-6; TRBD1 aligns across 9 bases. The sequenced material came from sorted CD4+, CD8+, or CD8+CD57+ T cells (not recorded which) from PBMCs. This chain's CDR3 is CASSRTGVNNSPLHF. CDR3 coding DNA: TGTGCCAGCAGCCGGACAGGGGTGAATAATTCACCCCTCCACTTT.